This entry concerns a single T cell receptor beta chain. Its antigen is as yet unknown. The data derive from a study of long-term antiretroviral therapy in people with HIV. A v3.0 immunoSEQ assay was performed at survey level. The method was immunoSEQ multiplex PCR; TCRdb's version includes in-frame clones alone and lacks a portion of them. The sample consists of tens of thousands of clones, 70% to 90% of them appearing once. Germline V gene lookup returns CDR1 SGHNT and CDR2 YYREEE (reference sequence). The CDR3 sequence is 16 residues long. V was clipped by 1 base and J by 2 bases, with 12 bases between them. Findings and caveats of the study: Whereas controls had wider CDR3 length ranges, HIV repertoires had narrower ones. Pre-ART expanded clones dominated the repertoire at every time point.

The receptor's source is a man aged 60 to 69 with HIV. This chain joins TRBV5-4 and TRBJ1-4; D not certain. The specimen comprised unsorted PBMCs, sampled 0.6 years after starting antiretroviral therapy. CDR3 sequence: CASSLSGGLTNEKLFF. The CDR3 DNA is TGTGCCAGCAGCTTGTCGGGAGGGCTGACTAATGAAAAACTGTTTTTT.